In its sample, the clone carrying this T cell receptor (beta chain) was seen many times. These data are taken from a study of response to subunit inactivated influenza vaccine. CDR1 and CDR2 from the germline V gene are DFQATT and SNEGSKA (reference sequence). With 8 bases removed from V and 10 bases from J, the gap between germline ends came to 18 bases. This CDR3 is built from 13 residues. Using its own MiXCR run on the RT-PCR reads, TCRdb lists one record per CDR3 protein. The table includes fewer than 700,000 distinct CDR3 sequences, over 10% detected once. This sequence joins TRBV20-1 and TRBJ1-6; maybe TRBD1 (6 bases). The material sequenced was PBMCs from blood, taken roughly 6 weeks after vaccination. This receptor was identified in a man in his forties or fifties who received an inactivated influenza vaccine. The CDR3 region has the DNA TGCAGTCCATCTAGGACAGCAGGGTCACCCCTCCACTTT. Its protein is CSPSRTAGSPLHF.